The clone carrying this TCR beta chain was seen a few times. The antigen is unknown. Trimming removed 6 bases from V and 4 bases from J, with 15 bases in between. Germline CDR1 and CDR2: ENHRY and SYGVKD. The length of the CDR3 is 14 residues. The sample comes from a study of CD8 T cells in ankylosing spondylitis. Study-wide results and caveats: One TCR beta motif, made up of seven to nine highly homologous variants, appeared characteristic of ankylosing spondylitis blood.

One entry per CDR3 protein, called by TCRdb with MiXCR from the 5' RACE reads. The sample contains fewer than 400,000 distinct CDR3 sequences, under 25% of which appear only once. The sequence derives from a male donor with ankylosing spondylitis. This chain links TRBV10-3 with TRBJ2-5, with D possibly TRBD1 on 5 matching bases. The sequenced sample consisted of blood, either unsorted or a sorted T cell fraction (not recorded which). CDR3 protein: CAIRAGLGIETQYF. The DNA for the CDR3 is TGTGCCATCAGGGCAGGGCTAGGAATAGAGACCCAGTACTTC.